Below, one TCR beta chain is given with its context. The data were obtained in a study of Graves' ophthalmopathy and Graves' hyperthyroidism. The sequenced template was RNA, covering the TCR beta CDR3 region. RT-PCR in the first round used HTBI primers; a second-round multiplex PCR followed. TCRdb re-analysed the multiplex PCR reads in MiXCR, keeping a single row per CDR3 protein. Counted here are 620,000 or so distinct CDR3 sequences, 22% occurring once; the ten biggest clones make up roughly 7.4%. Additional autoimmune diseases, uncontrolled infections, pregnancy or lactation disqualified patients. Fresh peripheral blood, around 10 ml, was the PBMC source. This receptor was identified in a woman aged 18-30 years with stable Graves' hyperthyroidism. Some clones in this sample may be carry-over from other donors' samples. The sample consisted of peripheral blood.

CDR3 DNA sequence: TGTGCCAGCAGTTTTCCGGGACTAGTCTTACCCGAGCAGTACTTC. The encoded protein is CASSFPGLVLPEQYF. The V call is TRBV7-2, the J call TRBJ2-7; 8 nucleotides align to TRBD2. With 6 bases clipped from V and 6 bases from J, the junction kept 13 bases outside the gene matches. Germline CDR1 SGHTA, CDR2 FQGNSA. The CDR3 runs 15 residues.